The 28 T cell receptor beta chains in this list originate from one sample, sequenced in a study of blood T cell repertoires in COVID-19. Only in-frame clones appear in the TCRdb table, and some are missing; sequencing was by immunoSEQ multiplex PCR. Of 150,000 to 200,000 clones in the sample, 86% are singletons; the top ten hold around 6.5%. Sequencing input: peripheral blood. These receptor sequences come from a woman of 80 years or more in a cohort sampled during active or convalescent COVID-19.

The CDR3 DNA reads as TGTGCCAGCAGTTCTCCTGGGACTAGCGGGAGAAGGGGCGAGCAGTACGTC. Translated: CASSSPGTSGRRGEQYV. The chain joins TRBV28 to TRBJ2-7, with TRBD2 identical over 14 bases. CDR1 is MDHEN, CDR2 SYDVKM, per germline. The V and J ends lost 4 bases and 6 bases, in that order; junction bases with no gene match: 11. The CDR3 is 17 residues long.

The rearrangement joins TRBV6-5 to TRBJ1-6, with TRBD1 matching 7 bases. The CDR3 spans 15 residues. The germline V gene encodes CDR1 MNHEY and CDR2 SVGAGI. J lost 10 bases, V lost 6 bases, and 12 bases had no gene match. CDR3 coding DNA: TGTGCCAGCAGACCACCGGGACAGCAAGGGTCACCCCTCCACTTT. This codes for CASRPPGQQGSPLHF.

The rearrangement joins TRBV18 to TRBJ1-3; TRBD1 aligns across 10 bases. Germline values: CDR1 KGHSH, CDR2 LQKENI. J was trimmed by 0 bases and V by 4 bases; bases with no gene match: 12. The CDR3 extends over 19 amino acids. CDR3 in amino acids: CASSRPGQGLRNSGNTIYF. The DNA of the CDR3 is TGTGCCAGCTCACGTCCGGGACAGGGGCTACGGAACTCTGGAAACACCATATATTTT.

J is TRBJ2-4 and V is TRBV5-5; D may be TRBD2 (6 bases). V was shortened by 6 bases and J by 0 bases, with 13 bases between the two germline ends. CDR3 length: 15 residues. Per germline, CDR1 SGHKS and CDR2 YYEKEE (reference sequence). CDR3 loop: CASTMGGLAKNIQYF. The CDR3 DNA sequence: TGTGCCAGCACCATGGGAGGACTAGCCAAAAACATTCAGTACTTC.

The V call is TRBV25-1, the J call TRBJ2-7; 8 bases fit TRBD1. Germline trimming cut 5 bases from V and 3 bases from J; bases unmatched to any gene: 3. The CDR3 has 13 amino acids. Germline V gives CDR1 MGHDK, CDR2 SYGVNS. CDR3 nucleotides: TGTGCCAGCAGTCGACAGGGGAGCTACGAGCAGTACGTC. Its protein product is CASSRQGSYEQYV.

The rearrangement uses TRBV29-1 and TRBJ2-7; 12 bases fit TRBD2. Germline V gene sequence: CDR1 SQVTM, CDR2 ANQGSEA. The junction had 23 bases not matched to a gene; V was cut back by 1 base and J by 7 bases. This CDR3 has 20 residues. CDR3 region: CSVEGSQCLAGGLYPGEQYV. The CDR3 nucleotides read TGCAGCGTTGAAGGGTCTCAGTGTCTAGCGGGAGGGCTTTACCCCGGAGAGCAGTACGTC.

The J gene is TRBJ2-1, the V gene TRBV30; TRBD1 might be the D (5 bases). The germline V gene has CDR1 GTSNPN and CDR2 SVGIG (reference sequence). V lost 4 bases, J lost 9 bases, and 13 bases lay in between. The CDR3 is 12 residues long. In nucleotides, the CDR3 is TGTGCCTGGACCTTGGGGCCTGGTGAGCAGTTCTTC. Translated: CAWTLGPGEQFF.

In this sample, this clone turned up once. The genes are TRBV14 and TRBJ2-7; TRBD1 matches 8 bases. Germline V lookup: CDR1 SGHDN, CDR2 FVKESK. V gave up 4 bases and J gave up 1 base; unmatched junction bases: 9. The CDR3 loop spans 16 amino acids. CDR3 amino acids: CASSLGIRDRSYEQYF. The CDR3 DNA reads TGTGCCAGCAGCCTAGGAATCCGGGACAGGTCCTACGAGCAGTACTTC. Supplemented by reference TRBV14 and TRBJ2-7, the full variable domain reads EAGVTQFPSHSVIEKGQTVTLRCDPISGHDNLYWYRRVMGKEIKFLLHFVKESKQDESGMPNNRFLAERTGGTYSTLKVQPAELEDSGVYFCASSLGIRDRSYEQYFGPGTRLTVT.

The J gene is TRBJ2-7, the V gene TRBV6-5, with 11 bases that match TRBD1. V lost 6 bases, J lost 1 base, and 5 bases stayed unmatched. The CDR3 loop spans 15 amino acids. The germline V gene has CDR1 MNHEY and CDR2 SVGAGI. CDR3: CASRGGQGVSYEQYV. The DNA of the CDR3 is TGTGCCAGCAGGGGGGGACAGGGGGTATCCTACGAGCAGTACGTC.

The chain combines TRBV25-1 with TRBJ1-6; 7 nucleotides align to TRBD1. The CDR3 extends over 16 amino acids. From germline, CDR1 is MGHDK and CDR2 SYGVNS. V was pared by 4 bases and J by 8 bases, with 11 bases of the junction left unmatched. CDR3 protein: CASSAPPAGGYSPLHF. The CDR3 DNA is TGTGCCAGCAGTGCCCCACCGGCAGGGGGTTATTCACCCCTCCACTTT.

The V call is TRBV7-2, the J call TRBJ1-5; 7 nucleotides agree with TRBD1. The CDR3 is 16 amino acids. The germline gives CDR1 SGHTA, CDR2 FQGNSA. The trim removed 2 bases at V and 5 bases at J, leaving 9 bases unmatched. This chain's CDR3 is CASSLQGGGKYQPQHF. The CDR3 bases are TGTGCCAGCAGCTTACAGGGGGGTGGTAAATATCAGCCCCAGCATTTT.

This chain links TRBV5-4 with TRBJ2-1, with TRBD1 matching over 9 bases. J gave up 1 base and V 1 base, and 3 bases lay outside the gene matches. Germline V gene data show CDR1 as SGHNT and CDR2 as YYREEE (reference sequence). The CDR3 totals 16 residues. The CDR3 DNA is TGTGCCAGCAGCTTGCAGACAGGGGGTTCCTACAATGAGCAGTTCTTC. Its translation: CASSLQTGGSYNEQFF.

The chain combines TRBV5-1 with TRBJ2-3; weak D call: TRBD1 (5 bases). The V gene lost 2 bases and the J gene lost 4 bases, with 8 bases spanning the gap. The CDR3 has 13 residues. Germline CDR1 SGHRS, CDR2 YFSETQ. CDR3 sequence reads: CASSFSRADTQYF. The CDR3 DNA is TGCGCCAGCAGCTTTTCCAGGGCAGATACGCAGTATTTT. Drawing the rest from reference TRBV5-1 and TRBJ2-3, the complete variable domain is KAGVTQTPRYLIKTRGQQVTLSCSPISGHRSVSWYQQTPGQGLQFLFEYFSETQRNKGNFPGRFSGRQFSNSRSEMNVSTLELGDSALYLCASSFSRADTQYFGPGTRLTVL.

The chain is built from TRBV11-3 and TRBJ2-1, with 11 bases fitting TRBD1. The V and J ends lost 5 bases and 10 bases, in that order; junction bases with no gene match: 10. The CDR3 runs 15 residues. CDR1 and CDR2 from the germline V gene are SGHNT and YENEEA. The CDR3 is CASSLPGQGGGEQFF. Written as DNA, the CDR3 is TGTGCCAGCAGCCTACCGGGACAGGGGGGAGGAGAGCAGTTCTTC. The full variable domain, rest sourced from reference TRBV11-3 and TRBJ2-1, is EAGVVQSPRYKIIEKKQPVAFWCNPISGHNTLYWYLQNLGQGPELLIRYENEEAVDDSQLPKDRFSAERLKGVDSTLKIQPAELGDSAVYLCASSLPGQGGGEQFFGPGTRLTVL.

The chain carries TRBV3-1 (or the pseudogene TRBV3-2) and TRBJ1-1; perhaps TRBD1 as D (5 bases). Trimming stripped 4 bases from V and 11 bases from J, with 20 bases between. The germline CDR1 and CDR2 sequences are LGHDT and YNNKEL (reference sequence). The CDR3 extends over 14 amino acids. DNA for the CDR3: TGTGCCAGCAGCCCGATAGCTGGGGGGTTTGACGCTTTCTTT. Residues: CASSPIAGGFDAFF.

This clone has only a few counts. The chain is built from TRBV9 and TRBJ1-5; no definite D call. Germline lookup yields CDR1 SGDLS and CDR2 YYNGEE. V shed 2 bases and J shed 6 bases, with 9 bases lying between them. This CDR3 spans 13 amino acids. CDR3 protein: CASSVEGVQPQHF. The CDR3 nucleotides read TGTGCCAGCAGCGTGGAGGGAGTTCAGCCCCAGCATTTT.

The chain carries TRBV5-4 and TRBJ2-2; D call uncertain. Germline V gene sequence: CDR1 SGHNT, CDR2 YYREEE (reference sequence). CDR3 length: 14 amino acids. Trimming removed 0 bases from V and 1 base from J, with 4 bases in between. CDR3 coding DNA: TGTGCCAGCAGCTTGGATAGGAACACCGGGGAGCTGTTTTTT. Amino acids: CASSLDRNTGELFF.

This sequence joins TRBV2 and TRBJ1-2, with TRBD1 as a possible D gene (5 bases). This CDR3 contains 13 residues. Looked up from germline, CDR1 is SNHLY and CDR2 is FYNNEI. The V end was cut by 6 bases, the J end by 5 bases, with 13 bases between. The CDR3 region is CASRSGGIYGYTF. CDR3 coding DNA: TGTGCCAGCAGGTCTGGGGGGATATATGGCTACACCTTC.

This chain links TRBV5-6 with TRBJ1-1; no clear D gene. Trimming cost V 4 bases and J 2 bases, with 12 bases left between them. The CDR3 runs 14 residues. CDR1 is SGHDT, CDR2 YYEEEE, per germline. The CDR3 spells CASSPPLLNTEAFF. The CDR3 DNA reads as TGTGCCAGCAGCCCCCCGCTATTAAACACTGAAGCTTTCTTT.

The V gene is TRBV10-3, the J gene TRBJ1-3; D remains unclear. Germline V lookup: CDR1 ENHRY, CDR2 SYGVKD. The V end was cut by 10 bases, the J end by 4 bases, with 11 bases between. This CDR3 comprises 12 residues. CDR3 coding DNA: TGTGCCACAGACTCGGGAGGAAACACCATATATTTT. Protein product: CATDSGGNTIYF.

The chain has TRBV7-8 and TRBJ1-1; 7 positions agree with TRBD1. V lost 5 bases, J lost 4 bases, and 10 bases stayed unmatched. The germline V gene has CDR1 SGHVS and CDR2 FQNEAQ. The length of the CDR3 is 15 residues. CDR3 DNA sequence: TGTGCCAGCAGCGCCCCCACAGGGGTTGCCACTGAAGCTTTCTTT. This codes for CASSAPTGVATEAFF.

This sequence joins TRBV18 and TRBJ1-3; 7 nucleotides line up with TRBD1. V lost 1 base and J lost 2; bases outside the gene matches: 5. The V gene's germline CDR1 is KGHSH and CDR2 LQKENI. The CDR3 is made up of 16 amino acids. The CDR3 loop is CASSPQQGHAGNTIYF. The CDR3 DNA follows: TGTGCCAGCTCACCACAACAGGGGCACGCTGGAAACACCATATATTTT.

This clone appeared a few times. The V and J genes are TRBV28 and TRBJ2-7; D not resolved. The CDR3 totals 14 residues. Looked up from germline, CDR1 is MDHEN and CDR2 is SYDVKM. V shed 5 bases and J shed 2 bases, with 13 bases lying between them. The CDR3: CASSVRHRAYEQYF. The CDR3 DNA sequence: TGTGCCAGCAGTGTCCGGCACAGAGCCTACGAGCAGTACTTC.

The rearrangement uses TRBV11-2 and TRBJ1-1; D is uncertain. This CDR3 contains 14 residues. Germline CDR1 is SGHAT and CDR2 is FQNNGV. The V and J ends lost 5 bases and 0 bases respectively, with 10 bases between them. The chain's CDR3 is CASSQTLVNTEAFF. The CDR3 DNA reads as TGTGCCAGCAGCCAAACTCTGGTGAACACTGAAGCTTTCTTT.

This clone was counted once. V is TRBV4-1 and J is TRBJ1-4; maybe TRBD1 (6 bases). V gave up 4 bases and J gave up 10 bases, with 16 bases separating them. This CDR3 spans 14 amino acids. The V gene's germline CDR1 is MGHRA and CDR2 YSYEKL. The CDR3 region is CASSPTGAGGKLFF. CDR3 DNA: TGCGCCAGCAGCCCAACGGGGGCGGGGGGAAAACTGTTTTTT.

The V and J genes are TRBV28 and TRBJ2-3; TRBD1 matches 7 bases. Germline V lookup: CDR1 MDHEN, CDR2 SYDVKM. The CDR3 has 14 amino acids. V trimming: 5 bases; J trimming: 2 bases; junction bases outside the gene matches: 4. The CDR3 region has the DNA TGTGCCAGCAGTCAGACAGGGATCACAGATACGCAGTATTTT. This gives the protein CASSQTGITDTQYF.

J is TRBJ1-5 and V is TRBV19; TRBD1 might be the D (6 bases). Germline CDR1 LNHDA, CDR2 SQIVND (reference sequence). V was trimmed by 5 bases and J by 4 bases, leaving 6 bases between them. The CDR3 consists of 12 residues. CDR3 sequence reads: CASSQGNQPQHF. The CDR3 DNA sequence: TGTGCCAGTAGTCAGGGGAATCAGCCCCAGCATTTT.

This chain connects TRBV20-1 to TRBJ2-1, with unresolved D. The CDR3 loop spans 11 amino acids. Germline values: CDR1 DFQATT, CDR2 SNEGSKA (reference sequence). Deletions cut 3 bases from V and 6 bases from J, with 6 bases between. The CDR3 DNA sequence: TGCAGTGCTAGTGGCGGCAATGAGCAGTTCTTC. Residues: CSASGGNEQFF.